The T cell receptor (beta chain) under discussion was sequenced for a study of cytomegalovirus exposure and HLA in healthy donors. Study at large: Membership in the Caucasian-associated ancestry cluster was found for about four fifths of almost 400 genotyped donors.

PCR was performed using 60 Vbeta and 13 Jbeta primers. As handled by the study authors: Per a later analysis, the number of unique TCR beta chains was 75 million to 90 million, of which around 9.9 million were shared. The data were produced by immunoSEQ multiplex PCR, yet TCRdb's version contains in-frame clones alone and is incomplete. V and J calls and clone size are those listed in that table; D and trimming were worked out from the DNA. The sample contains hundreds of thousands of clones, approximately 83% of which appear only once. V was trimmed by 5 bases and J by 2 bases, leaving 11 bases between them. Germline lookup yields CDR1 MGHDK and CDR2 SYGVNS. This CDR3 is 14 amino acids long.

The V and J genes are TRBV25-1 and TRBJ2-3; no reliable D call. The sequence derives from a girl aged 5 to 17 in good health and CMV-seronegative. Sequencing was performed on PBMCs. In nucleotides, the CDR3 is TGTGCCAGCAGTACAGAAAAGAACACAGATACGCAGTATTTT. Translating it yields CASSTEKNTDTQYF. Full variable domain (remainder filled in from reference TRBV25-1 and TRBJ2-3): EADIYQTPRYLVIGTGKKITLECSQTMGHDKMYWYQQDPGMELHLIHYSYGVNSTEKGDLSSESTVSRIRTEHFPLTLESARPSHTSQYLCASSTEKNTDTQYFGPGTRLTVL.